Here is one T cell receptor beta chain with its context. Documented treatment: some 20 received Ad26.COV2.S at low or high dose, single or two shots; roughly five received placebo; per-sample allocation not given. The samples were gathered on day 63 after the first injection of vaccine or placebo. Recruitment in Boston yielded a donor of adult age, 18-55 years. This specimen comes from a study of Ad26.COV2.S vaccination and SARS-CoV-2 variants. Study-wide background: In the study, Ad26.COV2.S was injected intramuscularly once, or twice 56 days apart.

The CDR3 sequence is 13 residues long. The V gene lost 4 bases and the J gene lost 2 bases, with 8 bases spanning the gap. The germline V gene encodes CDR1 SGHDT and CDR2 YYEEEE. The table came from immunoSEQ multiplex PCR; TCRdb's copy has only in-frame clones and leaves some out. Here the sample spans a few hundred thousand clones, roughly 84% being singletons. Here the sequenced sample was peripheral blood, taken in a trial of Ad26.COV2.S vaccine versus placebo. This TCR was recovered from a person between 18 and 59 years old who received the Ad26.COV2.S COVID-19 vaccine or a placebo. This sequence joins TRBV5-6 and TRBJ2-3; D unclear. CDR3 in amino acids: CASSISATDTQYF. DNA for the CDR3: TGTGCCAGCAGCATTTCTGCCACAGATACGCAGTATTTT.